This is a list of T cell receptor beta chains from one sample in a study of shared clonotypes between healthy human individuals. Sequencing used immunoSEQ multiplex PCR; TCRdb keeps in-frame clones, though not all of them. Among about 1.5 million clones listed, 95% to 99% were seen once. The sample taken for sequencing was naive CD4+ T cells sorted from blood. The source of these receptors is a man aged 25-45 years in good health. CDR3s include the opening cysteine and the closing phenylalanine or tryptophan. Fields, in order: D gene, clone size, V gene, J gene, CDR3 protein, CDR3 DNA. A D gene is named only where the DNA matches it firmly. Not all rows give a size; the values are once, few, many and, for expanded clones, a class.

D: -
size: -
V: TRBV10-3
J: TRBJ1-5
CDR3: CAISAHSPGPSNQPQHF
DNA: TGTGCCATCAGTGCACATTCACCGGGTCCCAGTAATCAGCCCCAGCATTTT

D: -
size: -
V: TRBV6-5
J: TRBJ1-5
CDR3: CASRQGGDQPQHF
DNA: TGTGCCAGCAGACAGGGCGGGGATCAGCCCCAGCATTTT

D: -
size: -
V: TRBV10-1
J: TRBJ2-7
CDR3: CASSGPAGAAVYEQYF
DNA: TGCGCCAGCAGTGGTCCCGCCGGGGCAGCGGTCTACGAGCAGTACTTC

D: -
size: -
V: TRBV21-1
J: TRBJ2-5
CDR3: CASSNGMEGAPYETQYF
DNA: TGTGCCAGCAGCAATGGGATGGAGGGGGCCCCTTATGAGACCCAGTACTTC

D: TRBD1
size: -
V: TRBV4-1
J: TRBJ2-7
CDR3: CASSHPGTGVGEQYF
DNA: TGCGCCAGCAGCCACCCAGGGACAGGGGTAGGCGAGCAGTACTTC

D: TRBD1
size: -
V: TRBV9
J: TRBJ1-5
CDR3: CASSVSGTGTQPQHF
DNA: TGTGCCAGCAGCGTGTCCGGGACAGGGACTCAGCCCCAGCATTTT

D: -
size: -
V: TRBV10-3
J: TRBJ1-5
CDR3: CAISELPTEIANQPQHF
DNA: TGTGCCATCAGTGAATTACCGACGGAAATAGCCAATCAGCCCCAGCATTTT

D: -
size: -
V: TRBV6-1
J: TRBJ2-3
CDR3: CASNFRGGLTDTQYF
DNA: TGTGCCAGCAACTTCAGGGGAGGGCTCACAGATACGCAGTATTTT

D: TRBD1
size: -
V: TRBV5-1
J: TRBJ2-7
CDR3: CASSVKPGTGAYEQYF
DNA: TGCGCCAGCAGCGTTAAACCGGGGACAGGGGCCTACGAGCAGTACTTC

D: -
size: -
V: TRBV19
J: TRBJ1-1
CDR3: CASSIAGNLVGSEAFF
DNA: TGTGCCAGTAGTATTGCAGGGAACCTCGTTGGTTCTGAAGCTTTCTTT

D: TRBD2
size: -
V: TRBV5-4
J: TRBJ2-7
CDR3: CASHTRTSGIYEQYF
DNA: TGTGCCAGCCATACCCGGACTAGCGGGATATACGAGCAGTACTTC

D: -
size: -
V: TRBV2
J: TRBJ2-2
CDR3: CASSQDALTNTGELFF
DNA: TGTGCCAGCAGTCAAGACGCCCTAACGAACACCGGGGAGCTGTTTTTT

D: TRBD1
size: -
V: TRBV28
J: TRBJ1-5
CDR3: CASRQGGNQPQHF
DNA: TGTGCCAGCAGACAGGGGGGGAATCAGCCCCAGCATTTT

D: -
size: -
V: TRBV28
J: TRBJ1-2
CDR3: CATKEWNYGYTF
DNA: TGTGCCACCAAGGAATGGAACTATGGCTACACCTTC

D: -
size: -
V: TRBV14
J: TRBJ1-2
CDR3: CASSHRGIYGYTF
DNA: TGTGCCAGCAGCCATCGGGGGATCTATGGCTACACCTTC

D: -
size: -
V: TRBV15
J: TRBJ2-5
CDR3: CATSPRTGREETQYF
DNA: TGTGCCACCAGCCCTAGGACAGGGAGGGAAGAGACCCAGTACTTC

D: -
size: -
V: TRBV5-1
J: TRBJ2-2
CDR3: CASSLDRSNTGELFF
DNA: TGCGCCAGCAGCTTGGACAGATCGAACACCGGGGAGCTGTTTTTT

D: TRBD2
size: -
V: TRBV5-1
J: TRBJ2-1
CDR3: CASQSGSLNEQFF
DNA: TGCGCGTCTCAGAGCGGGAGTCTCAATGAGCAGTTCTTC

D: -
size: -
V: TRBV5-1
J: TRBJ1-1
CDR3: CASRLSGGSTEAFF
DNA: TGCGCCAGCAGGTTGAGTGGGGGGTCTACTGAAGCTTTCTTT

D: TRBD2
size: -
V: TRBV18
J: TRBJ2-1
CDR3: CASSKTSGRDNEQFF
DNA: TGTGCCAGCTCAAAGACTAGCGGGAGAGACAATGAGCAGTTCTTC

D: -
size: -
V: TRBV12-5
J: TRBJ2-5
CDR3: CASGWGETQYF
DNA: TGTGCTAGTGGTTGGGGGGAGACCCAGTACTTC

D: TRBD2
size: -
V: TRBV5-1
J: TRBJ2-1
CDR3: CASSPTSGSSYNEQFF
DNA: TGCGCCAGCAGCCCTACTAGCGGGAGCTCCTACAATGAGCAGTTCTTC

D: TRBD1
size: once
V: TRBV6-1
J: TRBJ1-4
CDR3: CASSVRGRTNEKLFF
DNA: TGTGCCAGCAGCGTAAGGGGGCGGACTAATGAAAAACTGTTTTTT

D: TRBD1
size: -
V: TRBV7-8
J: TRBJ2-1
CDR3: CASSLDFSGTGDNEQFF
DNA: TGTGCCAGCAGCTTAGACTTTTCCGGGACAGGTGACAATGAGCAGTTCTTC

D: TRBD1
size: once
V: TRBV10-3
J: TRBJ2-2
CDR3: CAINGQANTGELFF
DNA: TGTGCCATCAACGGACAGGCGAACACCGGGGAGCTGTTTTTT

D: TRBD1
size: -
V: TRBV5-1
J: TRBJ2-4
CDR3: CATRTGLENIQYF
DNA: TGCGCCACAAGGACAGGGCTAGAAAACATTCAGTACTTC

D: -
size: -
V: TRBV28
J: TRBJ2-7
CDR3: CASSFEVRAGEQYF
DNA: TGTGCCAGCAGTTTTGAGGTCAGGGCGGGAGAGCAGTACTTC

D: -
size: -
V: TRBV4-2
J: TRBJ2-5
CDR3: CASSHPLTSSETQYF
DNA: TGTGCCAGCAGCCACCCCTTAACAAGTTCGGAGACCCAGTACTTC

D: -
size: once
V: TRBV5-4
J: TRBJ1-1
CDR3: CASSLDPMGNTEAFF
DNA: TGTGCCAGCAGCTTAGACCCAATGGGGAACACTGAAGCTTTCTTT

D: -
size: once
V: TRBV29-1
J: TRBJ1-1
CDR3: CSVEDLRNTEAFF
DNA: TGCAGCGTTGAAGATCTTCGGAACACTGAAGCTTTCTTT

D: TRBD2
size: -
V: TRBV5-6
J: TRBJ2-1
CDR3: CASSRREVDEQFF
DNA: TGTGCCAGCAGCCGGCGGGAGGTTGATGAGCAGTTCTTC

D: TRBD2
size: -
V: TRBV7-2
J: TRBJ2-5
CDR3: CASWRTSRVGETQYF
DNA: TGTGCCAGCTGGAGGACTAGTAGGGTCGGAGAGACCCAGTACTTC

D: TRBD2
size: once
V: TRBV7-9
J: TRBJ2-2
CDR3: CASTFLLAGLGTGELFF
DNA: TGTGCCAGCACCTTCTTACTAGCGGGATTGGGCACCGGGGAGCTGTTTTTT

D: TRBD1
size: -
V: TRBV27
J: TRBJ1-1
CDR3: CASSVTGVTEAFF
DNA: TGTGCCAGCAGTGTCACAGGGGTAACTGAAGCTTTCTTT

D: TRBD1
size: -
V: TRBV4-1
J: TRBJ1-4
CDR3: CASSPYYRGQTNEKLFF
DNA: TGCGCCAGCAGCCCTTATTATAGGGGGCAAACTAATGAAAAACTGTTTTTT

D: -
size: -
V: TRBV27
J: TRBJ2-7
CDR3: CASLGGAGYEQYF
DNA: TGTGCCAGCTTGGGGGGGGCGGGTTACGAGCAGTACTTC

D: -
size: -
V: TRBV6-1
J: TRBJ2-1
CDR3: CASSGEGYNEQFF
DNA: TGTGCCAGCAGTGGTGAAGGGTACAATGAGCAGTTCTTC

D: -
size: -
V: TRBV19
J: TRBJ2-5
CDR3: CASSIGHQETQYF
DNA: TGTGCCAGTAGTATCGGGCACCAAGAGACCCAGTACTTC

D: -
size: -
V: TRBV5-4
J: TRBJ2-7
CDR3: CASSLRGGGAYEQYF
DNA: TGTGCCAGCAGCTTGCGGGGCGGCGGAGCCTACGAGCAGTACTTC

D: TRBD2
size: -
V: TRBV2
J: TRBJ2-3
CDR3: CASSDGLAGPDTQYF
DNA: TGTGCCAGCAGTGATGGGCTAGCGGGACCAGATACGCAGTATTTT

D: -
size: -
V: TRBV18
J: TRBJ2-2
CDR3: CASSLSTANTGELFF
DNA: TGTGCCAGCTCACTTTCAACCGCGAACACCGGGGAGCTGTTTTTT

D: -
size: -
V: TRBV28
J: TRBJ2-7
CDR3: CASSLHSPGEQYF
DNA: TGTGCCAGCAGTTTACACAGCCCCGGCGAGCAGTACTTC

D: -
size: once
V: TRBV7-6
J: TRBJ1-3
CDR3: CASSSRGGNTIYF
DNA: TGTGCCAGCAGCTCTCGGGGGGGAAACACCATATATTTT

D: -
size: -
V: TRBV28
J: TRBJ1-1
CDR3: CASSIQGWTEAFF
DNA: TGTGCCAGCAGTATTCAGGGGTGGACTGAAGCTTTCTTT

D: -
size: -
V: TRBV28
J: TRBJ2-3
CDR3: CASRETGARAPDTQYF
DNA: TGTGCCAGCAGGGAAACCGGGGCACGAGCACCAGATACGCAGTATTTT

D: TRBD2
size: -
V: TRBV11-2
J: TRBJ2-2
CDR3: CASSLRLAGGPGELFF
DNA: TGTGCCAGCAGCCTCCGACTAGCGGGAGGGCCCGGGGAGCTGTTTTTT

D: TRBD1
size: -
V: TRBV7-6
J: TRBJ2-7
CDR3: CASSRRQGADEQYF
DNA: TGTGCCAGCAGCAGACGACAGGGGGCTGACGAGCAGTACTTC

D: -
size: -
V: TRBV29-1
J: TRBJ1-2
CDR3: CSVAGAGANYGYTF
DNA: TGCAGCGTTGCTGGGGCCGGGGCTAACTATGGCTACACCTTC

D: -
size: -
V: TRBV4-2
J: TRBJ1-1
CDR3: CASSQEVSINTEAFF
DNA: TGTGCCAGCAGCCAAGAAGTCTCGATAAACACTGAAGCTTTCTTT

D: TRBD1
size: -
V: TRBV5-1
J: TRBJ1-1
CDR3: CASSLDRGPEAFF
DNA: TGCGCCAGCAGCTTGGACAGGGGGCCTGAAGCTTTCTTT

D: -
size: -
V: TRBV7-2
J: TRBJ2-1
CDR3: CASKETRVYNEQFF
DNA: TGTGCCAGCAAGGAGACACGGGTCTACAATGAGCAGTTCTTC

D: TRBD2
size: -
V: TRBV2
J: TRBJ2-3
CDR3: CASKREGPWDTDTQYF
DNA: TGTGCCAGCAAGCGGGAGGGCCCTTGGGACACAGATACGCAGTATTTT